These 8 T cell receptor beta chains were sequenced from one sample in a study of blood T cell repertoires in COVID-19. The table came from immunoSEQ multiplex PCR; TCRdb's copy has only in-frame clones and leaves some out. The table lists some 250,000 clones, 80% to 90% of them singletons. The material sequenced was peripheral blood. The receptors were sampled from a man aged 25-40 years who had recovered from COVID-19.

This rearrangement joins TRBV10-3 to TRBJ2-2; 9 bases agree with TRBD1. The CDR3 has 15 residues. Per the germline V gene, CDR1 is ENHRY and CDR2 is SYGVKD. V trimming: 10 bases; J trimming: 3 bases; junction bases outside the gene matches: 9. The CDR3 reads CATSRDRDYTGELFF. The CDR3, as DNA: TGTGCCACCAGCCGGGACAGGGATTACACCGGGGAGCTGTTTTTT.

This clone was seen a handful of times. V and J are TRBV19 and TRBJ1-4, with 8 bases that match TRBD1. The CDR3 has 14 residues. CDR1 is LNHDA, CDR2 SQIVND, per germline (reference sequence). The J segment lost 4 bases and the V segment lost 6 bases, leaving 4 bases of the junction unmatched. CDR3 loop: CASRRGQDNEKLFF. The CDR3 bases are TGTGCCAGTAGACGGGGACAGGATAATGAAAAACTGTTTTTT.

The CDR3 is CASSPGTGRYEQYF. DNA for the CDR3: TGTGCCAGCTCACCAGGGACAGGGAGGTACGAGCAGTACTTC. This chain joins TRBV18 and TRBJ2-7; 9 nucleotides match TRBD1. The germline gives CDR1 KGHSH, CDR2 LQKENI. V shed 2 bases and J 4 bases; nucleotides not matched to a gene: 3. The CDR3 length is 14 residues.

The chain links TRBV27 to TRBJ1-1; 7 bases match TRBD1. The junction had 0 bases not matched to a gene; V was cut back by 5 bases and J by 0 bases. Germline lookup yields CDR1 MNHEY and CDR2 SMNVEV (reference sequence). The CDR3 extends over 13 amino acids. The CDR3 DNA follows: TGTGCCAGCAGTGGGACAGTGAACACTGAAGCTTTCTTT. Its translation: CASSGTVNTEAFF.

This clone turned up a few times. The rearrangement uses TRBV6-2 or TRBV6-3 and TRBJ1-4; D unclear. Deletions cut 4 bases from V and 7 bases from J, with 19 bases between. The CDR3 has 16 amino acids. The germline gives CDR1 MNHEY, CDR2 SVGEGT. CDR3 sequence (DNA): TGTGCCAGCAGTTTCCGGGCCGCGGGTTTGACTGAAAAACTGTTTTTT. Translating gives CASSFRAAGLTEKLFF.

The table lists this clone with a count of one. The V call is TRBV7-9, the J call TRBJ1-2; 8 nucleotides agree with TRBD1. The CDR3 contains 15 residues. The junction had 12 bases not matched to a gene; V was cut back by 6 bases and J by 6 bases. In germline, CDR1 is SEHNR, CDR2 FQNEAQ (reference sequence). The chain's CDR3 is CASSFLSGQGDGYTF. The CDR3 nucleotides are TGTGCCAGCAGTTTTCTCTCAGGACAGGGAGATGGCTACACCTTC.

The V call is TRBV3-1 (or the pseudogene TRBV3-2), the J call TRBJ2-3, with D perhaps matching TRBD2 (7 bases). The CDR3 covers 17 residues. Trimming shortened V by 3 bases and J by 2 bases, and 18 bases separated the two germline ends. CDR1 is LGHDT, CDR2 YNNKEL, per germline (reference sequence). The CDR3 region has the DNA TGTGCCAGCAGCCAGGTCGGGGGGCGAATCCACACAGATACGCAGTATTTT. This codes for CASSQVGGRIHTDTQYF.

The DNA of the CDR3 is TGCAGCATGGAGGGGGCCTCAGATACGCAGTATTTT. Translated: CSMEGASDTQYF. V and J are TRBV29-1 and TRBJ2-3, with a tentative D call TRBD1 (7 bases). V lost 8 bases and J lost 4, with 13 bases in between. CDR1 and CDR2 from the germline V gene are SQVTM and ANQGSEA. The CDR3 totals 12 residues.